The 8 T cell receptor beta chains presented below share a single source sample, sequenced in a study of CD8 T cells in Susac syndrome. RNA, at about 0.45 to 1 ug, was reverse transcribed with random hexamers. TCRdb redid the calling of the immunoSEQ multiplex PCR reads with MiXCR, one entry per CDR3 protein. The repertoire holds about 82,000 distinct CDR3 sequences, with about 96% as singletons. The sample taken for sequencing was CD8+ T cells from PBMCs. The receptors here all came from a human donor with Susac syndrome.

This sequence joins TRBV20-1 and TRBJ2-5, with D tentatively TRBD1 or TRBD2 (5 bases each). V lost 3 bases and J 2 bases, leaving 13 bases between the germline ends. Germline CDR1 DFQATT, CDR2 SNEGSKA (reference sequence). The CDR3 covers 14 residues. CDR3 DNA: TGCAGTGCTAGGCCCCGGGGCCTACAAGAGACCCAGTACTTC. Residues: CSARPRGLQETQYF.

The chain combines TRBV7-2 with TRBJ2-6; D remains ambiguous. The germline gives CDR1 SGHTA, CDR2 FQGNSA. Trimming removed 5 bases at V and 1 base at J, with 9 bases between. The length of the CDR3 is 15 residues. The DNA of the CDR3 is TGTGCCAGCAGCCCAGAGTGGTCTGGGGCCAACGTCCTGACTTTC. This encodes CASSPEWSGANVLTF.

V is TRBV19 and J is TRBJ1-5; D is possibly TRBD1 (6 bases). V was shortened by 2 bases and J by 9 bases, with 11 bases between the two germline ends. The CDR3 length is 13 residues. The germline V gene encodes CDR1 LNHDA and CDR2 SQIVND (reference sequence). In DNA form, the CDR3 reads TGTGCCAGTAGTATATGGGGGCCCCGGCCCCAGCATTTT. It translates to CASSIWGPRPQHF.

The rearrangement joins TRBV30 to TRBJ2-5; TRBD1 agrees at 9 bases. CDR1 and CDR2 from the germline V gene are GTSNPN and SVGIG (reference sequence). CDR3 length: 16 amino acids. V lost 4 bases, J lost 4 bases, and 13 bases stayed unmatched. The CDR3 here is CAWTPLRTGDGETQYF. CDR3 bases: TGTGCCTGGACCCCCCTGCGGACAGGGGACGGAGAGACCCAGTACTTC.

This chain uses TRBV3-1 with TRBJ2-5; D gene ambiguous. Trimming left V 3 bases short and J 1 base short, with 9 bases between. CDR3 size: 14 residues. Germline values: CDR1 LGHDT, CDR2 YNNKEL (reference sequence). The chain's CDR3 is CASSHGYGQETQYF. DNA for the CDR3: TGTGCCAGCAGCCATGGATACGGCCAAGAGACCCAGTACTTC.

The gene calls are TRBV30 and TRBJ1-2; no clear D gene. Germline V gene lookup returns CDR1 GTSNPN and CDR2 SVGIG (reference sequence). The CDR3 runs to 13 residues. V lost 7 bases and J 6 bases, leaving 18 bases between the germline ends. The CDR3 spells CASESSEGDGYTF. The CDR3 DNA reads as TGTGCCTCGGAAAGCTCGGAGGGAGATGGCTACACCTTC.

The V and J genes are TRBV30 and TRBJ1-1; D ambiguous. The CDR3 has 11 amino acids. Between the trimmed V and J ends, which lost 3 bases and 11 bases, there was a span of 13 bases. Germline V gene lookup returns CDR1 GTSNPN and CDR2 SVGIG (reference sequence). The CDR3 region is CAWRPTHQAFF. The CDR3 DNA reads TGTGCCTGGAGGCCCACACACCAGGCTTTCTTT.

The gene calls are TRBV5-4 and TRBJ2-7; D is possibly TRBD1 or TRBD2 (6 bases each). Germline-derived CDR1 and CDR2 are SGHNT and YYREEE (reference sequence). CDR3 length: 14 residues. Trimming took 0 bases from V and 3 from J, leaving 10 bases between them. The CDR3 nucleotides are TGTGCCAGCAGCTTGGCGGGGGCGCTCTACGAGCAGTACTTC. Translation: CASSLAGALYEQYF.